The 5 T cell receptor beta chains in this list originate from one sample, sequenced in a study of cytomegalovirus exposure and HLA in healthy donors. In the PCR, 60 Vbeta and 13 Jbeta primers were used. Assay used: immunoSEQ multiplex PCR; TCRdb lists only in-frame clones, some missing. The sample comprises around 90,000 clones, 82% of which are singletons, and roughly 3.8% rests with the top ten. The source material was PBMCs. The receptors were sampled from a man between 45 and 60 years old in good health and CMV-seronegative.

The gene calls are TRBV28 and TRBJ2-2, with 8 positions matching TRBD1. CDR3 length equals 16 residues. The trim removed 5 bases at V and 8 bases at J, leaving 13 bases unmatched. Germline V CDR1 and CDR2: MDHEN, SYDVKM. CDR3 sequence reads: CASSGPYRGSGGELFF. For the CDR3, the DNA is TGTGCCAGCAGTGGTCCTTACAGGGGGTCAGGTGGGGAGCTGTTTTTT.

The rearrangement links TRBV4-1 to TRBJ1-5; D is undetermined. Trimming removed 0 bases from V and 6 bases from J, with 9 bases in between. This CDR3 contains 14 residues. CDR1 and CDR2 from the germline V gene are MGHRA and YSYEKL. The CDR3: CASSQDPPGQPQHF. The CDR3 bases are TGCGCCAGCAGCCAAGATCCCCCCGGTCAGCCCCAGCATTTT.

The chain recombines TRBV2 with TRBJ1-6, with TRBD1 matching over 7 bases. Per the germline V gene, CDR1 is SNHLY and CDR2 is FYNNEI. With V trimmed by 5 bases and J by 12 bases, 4 bases remained unmatched. The CDR3 contains 12 residues. The DNA of the CDR3 is TGTGCCAGCAGTATGGACAGGCGACCCCTCCACTTT. It encodes CASSMDRRPLHF. Looking up the rest from reference TRBV2 and TRBJ1-6 gives the full variable domain: EPEVTQTPSHQVTQMGQEVILRCVPISNHLYFYWYRQILGQKVEFLVSFYNNEISEKSEIFDDQFSVERPDGSNFTLKIRSTKLEDSAMYFCASSMDRRPLHFGNGTRLTVT.

The chain couples TRBV28 to TRBJ2-7; D unclear. The germline V and J ends were trimmed by 4 bases and 5 bases, with 21 bases remaining between them. CDR3 length equals 16 residues. The germline V gene has CDR1 MDHEN and CDR2 SYDVKM. The CDR3 reads CASSSDTRPRFDEQYF. The DNA for the CDR3 is TGTGCCAGCAGTTCAGATACACGGCCTAGGTTTGACGAGCAGTACTTC.

The J gene is TRBJ2-3, the V gene TRBV7-2; 11 nucleotides match TRBD2. This CDR3 is built from 16 residues. V gave up 3 bases and J gave up 4 bases; unmatched junction bases: 6. Germline V gene lookup returns CDR1 SGHTA and CDR2 FQGNSA. The CDR3 bases are TGTGCCAGCAGCTTTGTAGCGGGAGGGCCGGCAGATACGCAGTATTTT. It encodes CASSFVAGGPADTQYF.